This T cell receptor (beta chain) came from a study of vaccination effects on CD4 cells after COVID-19. Study information: After the second dose, samples were taken at median day 72. After about 2 million PBMC were placed in each well, they were cultured with around 10 IU/ml IL-2 and 10 ug/ml peptides. Study-level points and caveats: Cross-reactivity toward common cold coronaviruses was confined to only 1 of 255 vaccine-induced clones in healthy vaccinees.

Regarding this clone: Its antigen is still unknown.

Following a roughly 9-day culture, CD4+ T cells were purified. Each person got two doses of an mRNA SARS-CoV-2 vaccine, BNT162b2 or mRNA-1273. Half-medium exchanges with IL-2 medium took place on days 3 and 7. The CDR3 totals 15 residues. Trimming shortened V by 3 bases and J by 4 bases, and 15 bases separated the two germline ends. Germline assignment: CDR1 SGHDN and CDR2 FVKESK. Clones were sequenced by immunoSEQ multiplex PCR, and TCRdb holds only the in-frame ones, with some missing. Of tens of thousands of clones detected, around two thirds appear once; the ten largest clones hold about 15%. The chain uses TRBV14 and TRBJ1-1; D remains unclear. The TCR comes from a human donor who received a COVID-19 vaccine. This specimen consisted of CD4+ T cells from PBMCs cultured without peptide, obtained after COVID-19 vaccination. The CDR3 DNA is TGTGCCAGCAGCCAGATATCATGGGAGGCCACTGAAGCTTTCTTT. This codes for CASSQISWEATEAFF.